Shown below are 5 T cell receptor beta chains from a single sample sequenced in a study of blood T cell repertoires in COVID-19. Produced via immunoSEQ multiplex PCR; TCRdb's table is partial and in-frame only. Seen here are hundreds of thousands of clones, around nine tenths observed once, and the top ten hold approximately 6.2%. Material: peripheral blood. These receptors originate from a man in his sixties who had recovered from COVID-19.

The table lists this clone with a count of one. The chain recombines TRBV3-1 (or the pseudogene TRBV3-2) with TRBJ2-2; a possible D gene is TRBD2 (6 bases). Between the trimmed V and J ends, which lost 4 bases and 7 bases, there was a span of 13 bases. The CDR3 loop spans 14 amino acids. CDR1 is LGHDT, CDR2 YNNKEL, per germline (reference sequence). In DNA, the CDR3 is TGTGCCAGCAGCCTAAGACGGGGAGGCGGGGAGCTGTTTTTT. It translates to CASSLRRGGGELFF.

The chain carries TRBV10-3 and TRBJ1-4; D is uncertain. Trimming cost V 6 bases and J 5 bases, with 10 bases left between them. The CDR3 covers 13 residues. Per germline, CDR1 ENHRY and CDR2 SYGVKD. Written as DNA, the CDR3 is TGTGCCATCAGGACACAACCAAATGAAAAACTGTTTTTT. Protein product: CAIRTQPNEKLFF.

The chain carries TRBV30 and TRBJ1-1, with 7 nucleotides matching TRBD1. V was clipped by 1 base and J by 8 bases; unmatched bases: 13. Germline CDR1 is GTSNPN and CDR2 is SVGIG (reference sequence). This CDR3 spans 15 amino acids. The CDR3 nucleotides are TGTGCCTGGAGTGGACAGGGAGCCTCACCACAAGAAGCTTTCTTT. This encodes CAWSGQGASPQEAFF.

V usage is TRBV6-5 and J usage is TRBJ1-2, with D possibly being TRBD1 (6 bases). The V gene's germline CDR1 is MNHEY and CDR2 SVGAGI. V lost 2 bases and J 7 bases, leaving 14 bases between the germline ends. The CDR3 is 14 residues long. The CDR3 DNA sequence: TGTGCCAGCAGTTACGAGGGGGGGTATCGTGGCTACACCTTC. Translating gives CASSYEGGYRGYTF.

This clone appeared a single time. This chain connects TRBV6-5 to TRBJ1-2; D is ambiguous. Trimming left V 6 bases short and J 3 bases short, with 11 bases between. Germline V gene lookup returns CDR1 MNHEY and CDR2 SVGAGI. The CDR3 covers 13 residues. The CDR3 region has the DNA TGTGCCAGCAGGGACGGGATCTACTATGGCTACACCTTC. This translates into CASRDGIYYGYTF.